The clone carrying this T cell receptor (beta chain) has a handful of counts. The antigen is unknown. This sample was taken from a study of blood T cells in healthy people across ages. A J-beta primer mix and a sample-barcoded 5' primer were used in a second PCR of roughly 7 to 12 cycles. All cDNA molecules were each tagged by a template-switch adaptor with 12 random nucleotides. TCRdb used MiXCR to reprocess the 5' RACE reads, holding one entry per CDR3 protein. The sample includes about 780,000 distinct CDR3 sequences, roughly 46% of them seen just once. General observations from the study: Relative to aged donors, long-lived donors carried more naive CD4+ cells and displayed higher diversity. Per million T cells, TCR beta diversity dropped about linearly as age rose.

The individuals who served as donors were healthy Caucasians living in Russia, aged roughly 6 to 90. V was clipped by 0 bases and J by 0 bases; unmatched bases: 15. CDR1 DFQATT and CDR2 SNEGSKA come from the germline V gene (reference sequence). The CDR3 is 19 residues long. Input material: blood. J is TRBJ1-1 and V is TRBV20-1, with 8 bases matching TRBD1. The receptor's source is a man older than 75 in good health. CDR3 nucleotide sequence: TGCAGTGCTAGAGACCCATTGGGGACAGGCCCATTCATGAACACTGAAGCTTTCTTT. This encodes CSARDPLGTGPFMNTEAFF.